This paragraph reports one T cell receptor beta chain. This CDR3 is built from 14 residues. V shed 4 bases and J shed 1 base, with 10 bases lying between them. Germline V gives CDR1 SNHLY, CDR2 FYNNEI. Assay: immunoSEQ multiplex PCR; the TCRdb copy retains only in-frame clones and omits some. The table has approximately 90,000 clones, roughly 84% seen once. This specimen comes from a study of OX40 agonist ivuxolimab in advanced cancers. On the study more broadly: An agonistic human IgG2 monoclonal antibody against OX40 (CD134) was given. Previous treatment with anti-PD-1, anti-PD-L1 or anti-CTLA-4 therapy was allowed; 40% had received some.

This rearrangement joins TRBV2 to TRBJ1-1; a possible D gene is TRBD1 (5 bases). The TCR was taken from an adult with an advanced solid tumor such as melanoma, head and neck, liver or kidney cancer. The sequencing here drew on CD4+ or CD8+ T cells sorted from blood, taken in a trial of the OX40 agonist ivuxolimab. The CDR3: CASSVRGRNTEAFF. The CDR3 nucleotides are TGTGCCAGCAGTGTCCGGGGCCGGAACACTGAAGCTTTCTTT.